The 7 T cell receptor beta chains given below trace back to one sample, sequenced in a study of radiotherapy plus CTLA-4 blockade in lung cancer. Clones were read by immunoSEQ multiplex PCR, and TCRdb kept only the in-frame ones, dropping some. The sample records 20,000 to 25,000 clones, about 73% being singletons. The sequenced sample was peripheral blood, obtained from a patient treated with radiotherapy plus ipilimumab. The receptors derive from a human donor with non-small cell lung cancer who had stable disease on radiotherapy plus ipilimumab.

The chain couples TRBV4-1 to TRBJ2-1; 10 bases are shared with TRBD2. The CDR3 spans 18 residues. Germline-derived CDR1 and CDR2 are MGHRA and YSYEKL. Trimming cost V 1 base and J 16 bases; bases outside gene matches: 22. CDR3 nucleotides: TGCGCCAGCAGCCAAGCAGCGACAGCCCTGTCTAGCGGGAGTGAAGTATTCTTC. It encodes CASSQAATALSSGSEVFF.

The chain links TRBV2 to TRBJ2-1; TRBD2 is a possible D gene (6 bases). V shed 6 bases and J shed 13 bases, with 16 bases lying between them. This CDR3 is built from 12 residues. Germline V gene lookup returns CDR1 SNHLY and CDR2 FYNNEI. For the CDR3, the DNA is TGTGCCAGCAGGAAATTGGCGGGACCCCAGTTCTTC. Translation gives CASRKLAGPQFF.

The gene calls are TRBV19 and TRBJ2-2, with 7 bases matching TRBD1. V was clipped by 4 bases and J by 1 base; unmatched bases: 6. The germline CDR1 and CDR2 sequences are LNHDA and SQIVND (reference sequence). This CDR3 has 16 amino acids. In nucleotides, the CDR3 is TGTGCCAGTAGTAGGCGGACAGGCGGGAACACCGGGGAGCTGTTTTTT. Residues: CASSRRTGGNTGELFF.

The CDR3 DNA follows: TGTGCCAGCATCAATAACGGCTTGAACACTGAAGCTTTCTTT. This codes for CASINNGLNTEAFF. The rearrangement links TRBV2 to TRBJ1-1, with no clear D. From germline, CDR1 is SNHLY and CDR2 FYNNEI. This CDR3 comprises 14 residues. Trimming took 7 bases from V and 0 from J, leaving 12 bases between them.

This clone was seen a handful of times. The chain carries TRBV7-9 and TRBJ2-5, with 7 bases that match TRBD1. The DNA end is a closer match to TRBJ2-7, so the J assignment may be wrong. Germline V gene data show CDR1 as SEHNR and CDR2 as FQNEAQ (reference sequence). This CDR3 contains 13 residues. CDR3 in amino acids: CASSGGQDYEQYF. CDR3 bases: TGTGCCAGCAGCGGCGGACAGGACTACGAGCAGTACTTC.

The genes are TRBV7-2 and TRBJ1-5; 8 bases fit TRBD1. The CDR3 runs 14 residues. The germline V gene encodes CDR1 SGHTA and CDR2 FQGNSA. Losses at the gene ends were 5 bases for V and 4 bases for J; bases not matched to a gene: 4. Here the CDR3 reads CASSVQGGNQPQHF. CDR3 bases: TGTGCCAGCAGCGTACAGGGGGGAAATCAGCCCCAGCATTTT.

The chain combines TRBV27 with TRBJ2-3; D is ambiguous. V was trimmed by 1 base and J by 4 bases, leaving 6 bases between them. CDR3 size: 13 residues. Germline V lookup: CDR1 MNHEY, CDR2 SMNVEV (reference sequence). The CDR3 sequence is CASSLYRSDTQYF. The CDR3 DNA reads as TGTGCCAGCAGTTTATACCGTTCAGATACGCAGTATTTT.